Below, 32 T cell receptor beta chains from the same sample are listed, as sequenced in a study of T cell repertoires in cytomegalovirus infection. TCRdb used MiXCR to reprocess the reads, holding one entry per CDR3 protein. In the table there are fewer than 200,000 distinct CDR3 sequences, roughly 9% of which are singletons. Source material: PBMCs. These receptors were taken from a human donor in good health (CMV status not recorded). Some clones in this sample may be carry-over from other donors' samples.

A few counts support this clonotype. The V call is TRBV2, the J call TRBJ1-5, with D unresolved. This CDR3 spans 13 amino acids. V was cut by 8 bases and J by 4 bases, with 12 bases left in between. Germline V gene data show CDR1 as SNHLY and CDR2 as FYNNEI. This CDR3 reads CASQGRINQPQHF. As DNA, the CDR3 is TGTGCCAGCCAAGGACGGATAAATCAGCCCCAGCATTTT.

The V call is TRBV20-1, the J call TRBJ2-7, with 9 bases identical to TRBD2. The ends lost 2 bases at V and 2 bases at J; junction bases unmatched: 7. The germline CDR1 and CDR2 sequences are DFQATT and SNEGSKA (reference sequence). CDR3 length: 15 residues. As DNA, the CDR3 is TGCAGTGCTAGAAAGGGCGGGGGGGGAACCTACGAGCAGTACTTC. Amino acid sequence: CSARKGGGGTYEQYF.

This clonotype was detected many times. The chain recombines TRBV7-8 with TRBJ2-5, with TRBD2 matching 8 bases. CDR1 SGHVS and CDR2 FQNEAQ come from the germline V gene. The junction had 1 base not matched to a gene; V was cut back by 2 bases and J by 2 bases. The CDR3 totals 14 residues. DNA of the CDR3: TGTGCCAGCAGCTTAAGCGGGAGACAAGAGACCCAGTACTTC. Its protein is CASSLSGRQETQYF.

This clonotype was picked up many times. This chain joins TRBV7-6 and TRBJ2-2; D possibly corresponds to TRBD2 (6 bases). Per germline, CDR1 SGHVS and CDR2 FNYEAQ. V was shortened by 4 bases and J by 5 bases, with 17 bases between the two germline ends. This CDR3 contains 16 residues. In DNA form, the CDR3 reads TGTGCCAGCAGCTCCGGACGTGGAGGGCAAACCGGGGAGCTGTTTTTT. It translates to CASSSGRGGQTGELFF.

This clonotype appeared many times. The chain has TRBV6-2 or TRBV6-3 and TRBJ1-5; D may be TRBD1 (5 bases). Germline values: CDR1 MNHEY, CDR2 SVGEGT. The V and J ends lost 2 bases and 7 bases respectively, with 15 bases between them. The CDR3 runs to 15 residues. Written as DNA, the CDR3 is TGTGCCAGCAGTTACGGGCAGGGATTTCGGCAGCCCCAGCATTTT. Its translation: CASSYGQGFRQPQHF.

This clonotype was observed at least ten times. CDR3 region: CASSPPHGTKYQETQYF. The CDR3 nucleotides read TGTGCCAGCAGTCCCCCTCACGGGACAAAGTACCAAGAGACCCAGTACTTC. The chain combines TRBV7-9 with TRBJ2-5; D is perhaps TRBD1 (6 bases). There are 17 residues in the CDR3. Trimming pared 6 bases from V and 0 bases from J, leaving 20 bases between. The germline gives CDR1 SEHNR, CDR2 FQNEAQ (reference sequence). The whole variable domain, remainder taken from reference TRBV7-9 and TRBJ2-5, is DTGVSQNPRHKITKRGQNVTFRCDPISEHNRLYWYRQTLGQGPEFLTYFQNEAQLEKSRLLSDRFSAERPKGSFSTLEIQRTEQGDSAMYLCASSPPHGTKYQETQYFGPGTRLLVL.

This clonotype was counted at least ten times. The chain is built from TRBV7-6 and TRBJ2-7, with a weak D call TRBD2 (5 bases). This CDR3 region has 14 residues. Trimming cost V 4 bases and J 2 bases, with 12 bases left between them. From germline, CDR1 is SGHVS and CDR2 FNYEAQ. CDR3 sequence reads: CASSSGLLAYEQYF. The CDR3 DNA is TGTGCCAGCAGCTCCGGACTGTTAGCCTACGAGCAGTACTTC.

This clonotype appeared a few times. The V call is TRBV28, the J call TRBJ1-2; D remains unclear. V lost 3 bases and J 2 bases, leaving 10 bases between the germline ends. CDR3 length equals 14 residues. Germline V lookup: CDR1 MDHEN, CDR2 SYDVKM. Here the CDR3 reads CASSFGRWNYGYTF. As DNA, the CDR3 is TGTGCCAGCAGTTTTGGGAGGTGGAACTATGGCTACACCTTC.

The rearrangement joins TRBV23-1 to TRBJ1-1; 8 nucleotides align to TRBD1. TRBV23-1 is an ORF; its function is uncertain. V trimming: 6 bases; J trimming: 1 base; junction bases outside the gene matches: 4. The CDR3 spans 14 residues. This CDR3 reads CASRKQGENTEAFF. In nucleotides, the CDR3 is TGCGCCAGCAGAAAACAGGGGGAGAACACTGAAGCTTTCTTT.

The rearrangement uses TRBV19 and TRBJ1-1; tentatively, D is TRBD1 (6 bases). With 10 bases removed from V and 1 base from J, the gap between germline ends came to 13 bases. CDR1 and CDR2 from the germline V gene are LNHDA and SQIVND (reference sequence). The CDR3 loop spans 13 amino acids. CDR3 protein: CATMDSPNTEAFF. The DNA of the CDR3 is TGTGCCACCATGGACAGCCCGAACACTGAAGCTTTCTTT.

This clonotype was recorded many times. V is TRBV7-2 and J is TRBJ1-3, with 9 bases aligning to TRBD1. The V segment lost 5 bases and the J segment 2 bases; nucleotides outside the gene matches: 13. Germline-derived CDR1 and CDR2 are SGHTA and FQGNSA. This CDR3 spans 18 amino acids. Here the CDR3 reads CASSLSTGTGLAGNTIYF. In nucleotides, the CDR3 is TGTGCCAGCAGCCTGTCCACCGGGACAGGGCTCGCTGGAAACACCATATATTTT.

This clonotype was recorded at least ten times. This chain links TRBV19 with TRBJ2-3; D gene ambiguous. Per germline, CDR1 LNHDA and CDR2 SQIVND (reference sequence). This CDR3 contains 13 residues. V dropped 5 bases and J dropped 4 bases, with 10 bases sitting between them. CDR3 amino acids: CASSPGFSDTQYF. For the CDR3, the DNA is TGTGCCAGTAGTCCTGGATTCTCAGATACGCAGTATTTT.

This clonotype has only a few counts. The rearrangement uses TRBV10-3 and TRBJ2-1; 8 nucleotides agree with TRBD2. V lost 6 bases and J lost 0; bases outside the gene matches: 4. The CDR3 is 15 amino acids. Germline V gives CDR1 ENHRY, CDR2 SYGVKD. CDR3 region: CAISGGAYSYNEQFF. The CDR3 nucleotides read TGTGCCATCAGCGGGGGGGCATACTCCTACAATGAGCAGTTCTTC.

The CDR3 spells CASREGTAQPQHF. CDR3 sequence (DNA): TGTGCCAGCAGAGAGGGGACAGCTCAGCCCCAGCATTTT. The chain links TRBV2 to TRBJ1-5; 7 bases are shared with TRBD1. Germline CDR1 and CDR2: SNHLY and FYNNEI. The CDR3 covers 13 residues. The trim removed 6 bases at V and 6 bases at J, leaving 5 bases unmatched.

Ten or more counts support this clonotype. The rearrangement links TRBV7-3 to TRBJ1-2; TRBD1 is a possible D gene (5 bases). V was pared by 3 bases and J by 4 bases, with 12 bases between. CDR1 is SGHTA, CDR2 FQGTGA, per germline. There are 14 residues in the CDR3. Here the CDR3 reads CASSLGLGSYGYTF. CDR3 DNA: TGTGCCAGCAGCTTGGGACTCGGGAGCTATGGCTACACCTTC.

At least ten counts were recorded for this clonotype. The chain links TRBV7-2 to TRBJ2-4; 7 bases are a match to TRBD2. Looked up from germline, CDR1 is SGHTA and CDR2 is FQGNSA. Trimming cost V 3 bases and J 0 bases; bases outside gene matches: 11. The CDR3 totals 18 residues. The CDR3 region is CASSFFGFSGIAKNIQYF. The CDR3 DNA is TGTGCCAGCAGCTTTTTTGGTTTCAGCGGGATAGCCAAAAACATTCAGTACTTC.

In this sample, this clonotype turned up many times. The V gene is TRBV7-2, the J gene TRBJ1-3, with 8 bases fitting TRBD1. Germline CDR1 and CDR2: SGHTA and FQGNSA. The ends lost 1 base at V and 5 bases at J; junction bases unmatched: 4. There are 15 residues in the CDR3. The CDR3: CASSLVPGGRNTIYF. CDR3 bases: TGTGCCAGCAGCTTAGTTCCAGGGGGCCGAAACACCATATATTTT.

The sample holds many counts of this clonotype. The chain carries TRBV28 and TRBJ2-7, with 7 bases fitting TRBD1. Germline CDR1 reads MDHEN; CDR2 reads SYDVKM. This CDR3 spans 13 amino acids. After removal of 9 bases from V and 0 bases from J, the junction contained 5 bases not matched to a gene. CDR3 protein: CASIRDSSYEQYF. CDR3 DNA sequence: TGTGCCAGTATCCGGGACAGCTCCTACGAGCAGTACTTC. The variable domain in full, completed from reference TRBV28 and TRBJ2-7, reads DVKVTQSSRYLVKRTGEKVFLECVQDMDHENMFWYRQDPGLGLRLIYFSYDVKMKEKGDIPEGYSVSREKKERFSLILESASTNQTSMYLCASIRDSSYEQYFGPGTRLTVT.

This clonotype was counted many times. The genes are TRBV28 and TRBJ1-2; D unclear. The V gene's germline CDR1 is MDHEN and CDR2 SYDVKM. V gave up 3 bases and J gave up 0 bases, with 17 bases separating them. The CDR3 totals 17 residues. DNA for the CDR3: TGTGCCAGCAGTTTCTTCCACAAGAACTCCGCTAACTATGGCTACACCTTC. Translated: CASSFFHKNSANYGYTF.

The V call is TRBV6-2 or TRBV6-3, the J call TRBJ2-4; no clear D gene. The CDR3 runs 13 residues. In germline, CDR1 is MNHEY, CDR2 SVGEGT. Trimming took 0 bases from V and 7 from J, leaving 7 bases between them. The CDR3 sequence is CASSYSGANIQYF. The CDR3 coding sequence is TGTGCCAGCAGTTACTCAGGCGCGAACATTCAGTACTTC.

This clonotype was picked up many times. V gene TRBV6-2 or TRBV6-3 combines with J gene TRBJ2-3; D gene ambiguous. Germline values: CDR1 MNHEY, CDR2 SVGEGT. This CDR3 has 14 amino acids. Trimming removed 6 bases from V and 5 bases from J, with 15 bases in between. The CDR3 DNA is TGTGCCAGCAGCCCCGTCCCCCCGGGAGATACGCAGTATTTT. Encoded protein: CASSPVPPGDTQYF.

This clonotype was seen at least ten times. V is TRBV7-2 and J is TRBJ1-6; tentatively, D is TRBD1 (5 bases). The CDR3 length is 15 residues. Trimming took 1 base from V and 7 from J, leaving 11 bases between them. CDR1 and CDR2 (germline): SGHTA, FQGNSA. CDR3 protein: CASSLVQGDNSPLHF. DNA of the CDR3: TGTGCCAGCAGCTTAGTTCAGGGTGACAATTCACCCCTCCACTTT.

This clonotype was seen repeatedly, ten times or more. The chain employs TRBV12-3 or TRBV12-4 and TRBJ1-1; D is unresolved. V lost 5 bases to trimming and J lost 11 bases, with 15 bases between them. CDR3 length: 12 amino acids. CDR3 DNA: TGTGCCAGCAGTCCCCCCAAAGGCGGGGCTTTCTTT. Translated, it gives CASSPPKGGAFF.

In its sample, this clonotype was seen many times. CDR3 in DNA: TGTGCCAGCAGCTTACTGGGGCTGGGTGAAAAACTGTTTTTT. Its translation: CASSLLGLGEKLFF. V usage is TRBV7-8 and J usage is TRBJ1-4; a weak D match, TRBD1 (5 bases). CDR1 SGHVS and CDR2 FQNEAQ come from the germline V gene. Trimming left V 2 bases short and J 7 bases short, with 11 bases between. CDR3 length: 14 residues.

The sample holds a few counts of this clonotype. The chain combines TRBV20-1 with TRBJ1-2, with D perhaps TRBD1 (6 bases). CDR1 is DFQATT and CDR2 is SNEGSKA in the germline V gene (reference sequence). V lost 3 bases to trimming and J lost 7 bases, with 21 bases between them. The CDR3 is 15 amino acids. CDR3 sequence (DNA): TGCAGTGCTAGGCAAACGGGACACCCATCGGGTGGCTACACCTTC. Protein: CSARQTGHPSGGYTF.

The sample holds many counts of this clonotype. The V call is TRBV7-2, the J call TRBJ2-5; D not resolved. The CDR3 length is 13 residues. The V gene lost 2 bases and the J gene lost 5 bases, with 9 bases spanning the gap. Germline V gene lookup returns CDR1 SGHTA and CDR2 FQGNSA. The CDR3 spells CASSLYPAETQYF. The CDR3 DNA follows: TGTGCCAGCAGCTTATATCCGGCCGAGACCCAGTACTTC.

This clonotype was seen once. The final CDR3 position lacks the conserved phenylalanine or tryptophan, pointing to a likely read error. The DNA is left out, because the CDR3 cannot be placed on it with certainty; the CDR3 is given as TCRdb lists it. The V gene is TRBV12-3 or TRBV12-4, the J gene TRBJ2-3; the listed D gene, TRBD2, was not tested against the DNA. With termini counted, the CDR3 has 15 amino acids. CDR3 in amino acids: CASSFTAGNTDTHYV.

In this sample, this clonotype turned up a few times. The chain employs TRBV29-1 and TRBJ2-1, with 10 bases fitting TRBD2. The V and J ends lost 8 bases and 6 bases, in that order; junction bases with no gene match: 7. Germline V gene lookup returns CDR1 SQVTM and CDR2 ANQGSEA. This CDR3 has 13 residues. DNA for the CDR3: TGCAGCTTCCCAAGCGGGAGGGGCAATGAGCAGTTCTTC. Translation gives CSFPSGRGNEQFF.

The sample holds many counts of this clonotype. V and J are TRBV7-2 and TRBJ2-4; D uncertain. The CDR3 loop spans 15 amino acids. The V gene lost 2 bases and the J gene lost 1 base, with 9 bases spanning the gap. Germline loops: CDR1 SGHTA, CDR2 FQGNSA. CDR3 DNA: TGTGCCAGCAGCTTATTGTTTGGGGCCAAAAACATTCAGTACTTC. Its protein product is CASSLLFGAKNIQYF.

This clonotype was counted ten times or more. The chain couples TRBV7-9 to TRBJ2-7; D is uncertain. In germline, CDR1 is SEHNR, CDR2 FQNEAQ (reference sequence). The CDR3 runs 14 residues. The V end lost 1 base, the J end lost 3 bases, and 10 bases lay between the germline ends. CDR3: CASSLGSQNYEQYF. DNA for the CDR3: TGTGCCAGCAGCTTAGGTTCACAGAACTACGAGCAGTACTTC.

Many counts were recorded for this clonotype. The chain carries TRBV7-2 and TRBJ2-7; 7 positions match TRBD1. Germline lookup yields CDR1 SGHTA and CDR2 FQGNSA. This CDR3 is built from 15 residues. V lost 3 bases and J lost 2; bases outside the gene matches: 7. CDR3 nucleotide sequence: TGTGCCAGCAGCTTCAGGGGGAACCCCACCTACGAGCAGTACTTC. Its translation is CASSFRGNPTYEQYF.

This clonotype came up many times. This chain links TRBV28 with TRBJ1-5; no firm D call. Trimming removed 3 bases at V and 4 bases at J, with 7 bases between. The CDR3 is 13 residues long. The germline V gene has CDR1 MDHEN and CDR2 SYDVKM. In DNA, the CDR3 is TGTGCCAGCAGTTTCATGGCAAATCAGCCCCAGCATTTT. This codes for CASSFMANQPQHF.